Detailed here is one T cell receptor beta chain. The sample belongs to a study of CD8 T cells in Susac syndrome. RNA totalling roughly 0.45 to 1 ug underwent reverse transcription with random hexamers. TCRdb re-called the immunoSEQ multiplex PCR reads through MiXCR, storing one row per CDR3 protein. The sample consists of about 250,000 distinct CDR3 sequences, about 93% of them appearing once. The CDR3 extends over 15 amino acids. The V end was cut by 0 bases, the J end by 6 bases, with 15 bases between. Germline V lookup: CDR1 SGHNT, CDR2 YYREEE (reference sequence). Both CD4+ and CD8+ T cells were negatively isolated, and TEMRA cells underwent FACS enrichment.

Sequencing was carried out using CD4+ T cells from PBMCs. This sequence was found in a human donor with multiple sclerosis. The gene calls are TRBV5-4 and TRBJ1-1; no clear D. CDR3 bases: TGTGCCAGCAGCTTGGTTGTGGGTCAGAGGTCTGAAGCTTTCTTT. Residues: CASSLVVGQRSEAFF.